These 13 T cell receptor beta chains originate from one sample sequenced in a study of PD-L1 blockade in urothelial cancer. As for time point: pretreatment peripheral blood. Measured with immunoSEQ multiplex PCR; TCRdb has only the in-frame clones, and not every one. The sample has tens of thousands of clones, around four fifths seen once; the top ten hold 6.7%. The sequencing here drew on PBMCs, taken around atezolizumab (anti-PD-L1) treatment. The source of these receptors is a man between 35 and 55 years old with urothelial cancer.

This sequence joins TRBV9 and TRBJ2-7, with 7 bases matching TRBD2. Looked up from germline, CDR1 is SGDLS and CDR2 is YYNGEE. The CDR3 totals 15 residues. The V segment lost 3 bases and the J segment 5 bases; nucleotides outside the gene matches: 11. This CDR3 reads CASSAGGASGDEQYF. The DNA of the CDR3 is TGTGCCAGCAGCGCGGGGGGAGCTTCGGGTGACGAGCAGTACTTC.

The J gene is TRBJ1-5, the V gene TRBV7-6; the D is unclear. In germline, CDR1 is SGHVS, CDR2 FNYEAQ. The V end was cut by 2 bases, the J end by 3 bases, with 5 bases between. The CDR3 spans 13 residues. CDR3 sequence reads: CASSLIANQPQHF. Here the CDR3 DNA reads TGTGCCAGCAGCTTAATAGCCAATCAGCCCCAGCATTTT.

This clone appeared once. The V gene is TRBV5-1, the J gene TRBJ2-5; D is uncertain. The J call is doubtful: the DNA matches TRBJ2-7 better. The V gene's germline CDR1 is SGHRS and CDR2 YFSETQ. The CDR3 totals 11 residues. The CDR3, as DNA: TGCGCCAGCAGCTTGGGGGGCGAGCAGTACTTC. Encoded protein: CASSLGGEQYF.

This clone was found a few times. V is TRBV29-1 and J is TRBJ2-1; tentatively, D is TRBD2 (5 bases). Germline CDR1 and CDR2: SQVTM and ANQGSEA. The CDR3 consists of 12 residues. The V gene lost 7 bases and the J gene lost 7 bases, with 14 bases spanning the gap. In DNA, the CDR3 is TGCAGCGCCTGTAGGTCGGGAAATGAGCAGTTCTTC. Protein sequence: CSACRSGNEQFF.

The genes are TRBV9 and TRBJ2-1, with 8 bases fitting TRBD2. Germline loops: CDR1 SGDLS, CDR2 YYNGEE. After removal of 4 bases from V and 7 bases from J, the junction contained 7 bases not matched to a gene. The CDR3 is 14 amino acids. This chain's CDR3 is CASSPQGGRNEQFF. CDR3 nucleotide sequence: TGTGCCAGCAGCCCCCAGGGCGGGAGGAATGAGCAGTTCTTC.

The DNA for the CDR3 is TGTGCCAGCAGCTCAAGGGCAGCGGGAGGGCCAGTAGTGCAGTTCTTC. Protein product: CASSSRAAGGPVVQFF. The chain employs TRBV11-3 and TRBJ2-1, with TRBD2 matching over 10 bases. Trimming removed 4 bases from V and 12 bases from J; junction bases left unmatched: 15. The germline gives CDR1 SGHNT, CDR2 YENEEA. CDR3 length: 16 residues.

DNA of the CDR3: TGTGCCAGCAGTGCGACCGGGACTGTTTATGGCTACACCTTC. Its translation: CASSATGTVYGYTF. The chain recombines TRBV6-1 with TRBJ1-2, with D maybe TRBD1 (5 bases). The CDR3 contains 14 residues. Germline CDR1 MNHNS, CDR2 SASEGT. V dropped 4 bases and J dropped 5 bases, with 14 bases sitting between them.

CDR3 sequence (DNA): TGTGCCAGCAGCTCCGGGTTGGAAACCGGGGAGCTGTTTTTT. Translating gives CASSSGLETGELFF. The chain carries TRBV5-4 and TRBJ2-2, with no clear D. V lost 3 bases, J lost 5 bases, and 11 bases lay in between. Germline CDR1 reads SGHNT; CDR2 reads YYREEE (reference sequence). The CDR3 contains 14 residues.

The chain links TRBV27 to TRBJ2-3; maybe TRBD2 (6 bases). The CDR3 has 13 amino acids. Germline V gives CDR1 MNHEY, CDR2 SMNVEV (reference sequence). V gave up 5 bases and J gave up 4 bases, with 10 bases separating them. The CDR3 reads CASSLTSSDTQYF. The CDR3 DNA is TGTGCCAGCAGTCTGACTAGTTCAGATACGCAGTATTTT.

V usage is TRBV5-4 and J usage is TRBJ2-2; TRBD1 aligns across 9 bases. The CDR3 has 17 amino acids. V lost 4 bases and J lost 6; bases outside the gene matches: 13. Germline lookup yields CDR1 SGHNT and CDR2 YYREEE (reference sequence). The CDR3 coding sequence is TGTGCCAGCAGCCGACCGGGACAGGGAATCGAGTCCGGGGAGCTGTTTTTT. Protein product: CASSRPGQGIESGELFF.

The rearrangement joins TRBV2 to TRBJ1-6; D not certain. Per germline, CDR1 SNHLY and CDR2 FYNNEI. The V end lost 3 bases, the J end lost 10 bases, and 13 bases lay between the germline ends. CDR3 length: 14 residues. The CDR3 DNA sequence: TGTGCCAGCAGTGAGATGAGCGGGCGGTCACCCCTCCACTTT. This encodes CASSEMSGRSPLHF.

The chain is built from TRBV11-2 and TRBJ2-7; TRBD1 agrees at 9 bases. Per the germline V gene, CDR1 is SGHAT and CDR2 is FQNNGV. The CDR3 extends over 14 amino acids. J gave up 0 bases and V 5 bases, and 2 bases lay outside the gene matches. The CDR3 bases are TGTGCCAGCAGCCGGGACAGGGCCTCCTACGAGCAGTACTTC. Translating it yields CASSRDRASYEQYF.

This clone has only one observation. The chain carries TRBV2 and TRBJ2-3; 9 bases are shared with TRBD1. Trimming cost V 6 bases and J 2 bases; bases outside gene matches: 3. Germline CDR1 is SNHLY and CDR2 is FYNNEI. The CDR3 extends over 14 amino acids. CDR3: CASRRTGDTDTQYF. For the CDR3, the DNA is TGTGCCAGCAGGAGGACAGGGGACACAGATACGCAGTATTTT.